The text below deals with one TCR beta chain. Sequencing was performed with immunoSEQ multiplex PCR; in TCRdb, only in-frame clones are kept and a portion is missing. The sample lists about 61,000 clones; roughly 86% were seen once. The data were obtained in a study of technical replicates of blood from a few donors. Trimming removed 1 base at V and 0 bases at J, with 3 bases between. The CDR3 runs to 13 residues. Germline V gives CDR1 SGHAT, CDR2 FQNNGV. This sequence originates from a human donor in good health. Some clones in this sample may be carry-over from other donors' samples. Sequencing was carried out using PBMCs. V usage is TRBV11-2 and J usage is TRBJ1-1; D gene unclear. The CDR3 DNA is TGTGCCAGCAGCTTAGTTATGAACACTGAAGCTTTCTTT. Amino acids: CASSLVMNTEAFF.